One and the same sample provided the 27 T cell receptor beta chains below, sequenced in a study of blood T cell repertoires in COVID-19. The protocol was immunoSEQ multiplex PCR, while the TCRdb copy is restricted to in-frame clones and leaves out a portion. The table has more than 350,000 clones, about 88% seen once. Sequencing was performed on PBMCs or T cells enriched from blood (not recorded which). These receptors all stem from a woman aged 18-29 years who had been exposed to COVID-19.

The chain recombines TRBV19 with TRBJ2-1; 7 bases agree with TRBD2. The length of the CDR3 is 12 residues. Unmatched junction bases numbered 1, after V lost 5 bases and J lost 6 bases. CDR1 LNHDA and CDR2 SQIVND come from the germline V gene (reference sequence). CDR3 nucleotides: TGTGCCAGTAGTTCTAGCGGCAATGAGCAGTTCTTC. It translates to CASSSSGNEQFF.

This chain links TRBV28 with TRBJ1-4, with 7 bases that match TRBD1. Germline lookup yields CDR1 MDHEN and CDR2 SYDVKM. V shed 7 bases, J shed 4 bases, and the junction held 9 bases outside the gene matches. The CDR3 has 15 residues. DNA of the CDR3: TGTGCCAGCACCCTAGGAGGGGGCGGTAATGAAAAACTGTTTTTT. Encoded protein: CASTLGGGGNEKLFF.

This chain uses TRBV6-2 or TRBV6-3 with TRBJ2-1; 8 bases agree with TRBD2. The germline CDR1 and CDR2 sequences are MNHEY and SVGEGT. The CDR3 covers 17 residues. V lost 4 bases, J lost 7 bases, and 15 bases stayed unmatched. CDR3 in DNA: TGTGCCAGCAGTTCCCCATTTACTCCGGGACTAGAGAATGAGCAGTTCTTC. Amino acids: CASSSPFTPGLENEQFF.

V gene TRBV3-1 (or the pseudogene TRBV3-2) combines with J gene TRBJ2-1, with a possible D match to TRBD2 (7 bases). V was shortened by 7 bases and J by 7 bases, with 17 bases between the two germline ends. From germline, CDR1 is LGHDT and CDR2 YNNKEL (reference sequence). The CDR3 runs to 14 residues. The CDR3 here is CASIPLGGGNEQFF. Written as DNA, the CDR3 is TGTGCCAGCATCCCCTTAGGGGGGGGAAATGAGCAGTTCTTC.

This chain connects TRBV7-6 to TRBJ1-1; 7 bases agree with TRBD1. Losses at the gene ends were 5 bases for V and 0 bases for J; bases not matched to a gene: 6. The CDR3 totals 15 residues. The germline V gene encodes CDR1 SGHVS and CDR2 FNYEAQ. In DNA, the CDR3 is TGTGCCAGCAGCCACAGGACAGGCTTGAACACTGAAGCTTTCTTT. Translated, it gives CASSHRTGLNTEAFF.

This rearrangement joins TRBV19 to TRBJ2-2; 7 nucleotides agree with TRBD1. The germline V gene encodes CDR1 LNHDA and CDR2 SQIVND (reference sequence). Trimming took 6 bases from V and 0 from J; bases not matched to a gene: 1. This CDR3 contains 14 residues. The CDR3 region has the DNA TGTGCCAGTAGAGGGACAGCGAACACCGGGGAGCTGTTTTTT. It yields the protein CASRGTANTGELFF.

The gene calls are TRBV6-5 and TRBJ1-3; D is uncertain. The CDR3 has 11 amino acids. V dropped 8 bases and J dropped 3 bases, with 5 bases sitting between them. From germline, CDR1 is MNHEY and CDR2 SVGAGI. The DNA of the CDR3 is TGTGCCAGCGTCCATGGAAACACCATATATTTT. It is translated as CASVHGNTIYF.

The count of this clone is one. The chain employs TRBV15 and TRBJ1-2; D might be TRBD1 (5 bases). CDR1 is LNHNV and CDR2 is YYDKDF in the germline V gene (reference sequence). The CDR3 is made up of 12 amino acids. The V end was cut by 5 bases, the J end by 8 bases, with 12 bases between. The CDR3 is CATSRRDAGYTF. The CDR3 nucleotides are TGTGCCACCAGCCGGCGGGACGCAGGCTACACCTTC.

A few counts support this clone. The CDR3: CASSQDLEAFF. CDR3 nucleotides: TGTGCCAGCAGCCAAGATCTTGAAGCTTTCTTT. The V gene is TRBV3-1 (or the pseudogene TRBV3-2), the J gene TRBJ1-1; D gene uncertain. The CDR3 totals 11 residues. Germline assignment: CDR1 LGHDT and CDR2 YNNKEL (reference sequence). The ends were cut back, 0 bases at V and 7 bases at J, with 3 bases in the middle.

The V gene is TRBV6-7, the J gene TRBJ2-7; 8 nucleotides agree with TRBD2. TRBV6-7 is an ORF, and what it does is uncertain. This CDR3 comprises 17 residues. The CDR3 region has the DNA TGTGTCGCGCTTCGGGAGGGACGCCGGGACACCAATTACGAGCAGTACTTC. Amino acid sequence: CVALREGRRDTNYEQYF.

The V call is TRBV5-5, the J call TRBJ2-3; D gene ambiguous. The CDR3 covers 14 residues. Germline-derived CDR1 and CDR2 are SGHKS and YYEKEE (reference sequence). The germline V and J ends were trimmed by 4 bases and 1 base, with 10 bases remaining between them. The CDR3 loop reads CASSPFRGTDTQYF. The CDR3 DNA is TGTGCCAGCAGCCCCTTTAGAGGCACAGATACGCAGTATTTT.

V gene TRBV5-4 combines with J gene TRBJ2-7; 11 nucleotides match TRBD1. This CDR3 comprises 14 residues. V shed 4 bases, J shed 3 bases, and the junction held 3 bases outside the gene matches. Germline V gene sequence: CDR1 SGHNT, CDR2 YYREEE (reference sequence). The CDR3 nucleotides read TGTGCCAGCAGCAGGGACAGGGGGTACTACGAGCAGTACTTC. Translation gives CASSRDRGYYEQYF.

The chain links TRBV29-1 to TRBJ2-5; D perhaps matches TRBD1 (6 bases). The V gene lost 3 bases and the J gene lost 4 bases, with 21 bases spanning the gap. CDR1 and CDR2 from the germline V gene are SQVTM and ANQGSEA. The CDR3 totals 16 residues. The CDR3 DNA follows: TGCAGCGTTGAGGGGCCCACAGGGTTTCAAGGAGAGACCCAGTACTTC. Its translation: CSVEGPTGFQGETQYF.

This sequence joins TRBV11-2 and TRBJ1-5, with a weak D call TRBD1 (6 bases). The CDR3 covers 17 residues. Per germline, CDR1 SGHAT and CDR2 FQNNGV. Trimming left V 0 bases short and J 2 bases short, with 14 bases between. The CDR3 spells CASSLDQTGRGNQPQHF. The CDR3 DNA reads as TGTGCCAGCAGCTTAGATCAAACAGGGAGGGGCAATCAGCCCCAGCATTTT.

The chain carries TRBV5-1 and TRBJ2-3; maybe TRBD1 (6 bases). The CDR3 consists of 17 residues. The germline V gene has CDR1 SGHRS and CDR2 YFSETQ. The V end lost 0 bases, the J end lost 3 bases, and 17 bases lay between the germline ends. Here the CDR3 DNA reads TGCGCCAGCAGCTTGGGCTTGTTGGGGGCAGGTACAGATACGCAGTATTTT. Encoded protein: CASSLGLLGAGTDTQYF.

The chain links TRBV14 to TRBJ1-1, with 7 nucleotides matching TRBD1. The ends lost 0 bases at V and 3 bases at J; junction bases unmatched: 7. Germline V gene lookup returns CDR1 SGHDN and CDR2 FVKESK. CDR3 length equals 16 residues. The CDR3 reads CASSQDSRQGYTEAFF. DNA of the CDR3: TGTGCCAGCAGCCAAGATTCTCGACAGGGCTACACTGAAGCTTTCTTT.

V gene TRBV25-1 combines with J gene TRBJ2-1, with 8 bases lining up with TRBD1. J was trimmed by 3 bases and V by 3 bases; bases with no gene match: 7. The germline gives CDR1 MGHDK, CDR2 SYGVNS. The length of the CDR3 is 16 residues. CDR3 sequence: CASSDPGQGHYNEQFF. The CDR3 DNA follows: TGTGCCAGCAGTGACCCCGGACAGGGACACTACAATGAGCAGTTCTTC.

The chain uses TRBV9 and TRBJ1-3, with D possibly being TRBD1 (6 bases). The ends were cut back, 3 bases at V and 1 base at J, with 17 bases in the middle. This CDR3 has 17 amino acids. CDR1 SGDLS and CDR2 YYNGEE come from the germline V gene. DNA for the CDR3: TGTGCCAGCAGCGCGACCCGGAAAACAGGGTCTGGAAACACCATATATTTT. Protein product: CASSATRKTGSGNTIYF.

The gene calls are TRBV14 and TRBJ2-7; perhaps TRBD1 as D (6 bases). V lost 4 bases and J 6 bases, leaving 19 bases between the germline ends. This CDR3 region has 15 residues. The germline CDR1 and CDR2 sequences are SGHDN and FVKESK. CDR3: CASSPWEQGQVEQYF. As DNA, the CDR3 is TGTGCCAGCAGCCCTTGGGAACAGGGTCAAGTCGAGCAGTACTTC. The full variable domain, rest sourced from reference TRBV14 and TRBJ2-7, is EAGVTQFPSHSVIEKGQTVTLRCDPISGHDNLYWYRRVMGKEIKFLLHFVKESKQDESGMPNNRFLAERTGGTYSTLKVQPAELEDSGVYFCASSPWEQGQVEQYFGPGTRLTVT.

The gene calls are TRBV19 and TRBJ2-7, with TRBD1 matching 8 bases. This CDR3 is 15 amino acids long. Losses at the gene ends were 0 bases for V and 3 bases for J; bases not matched to a gene: 4. Germline CDR1 is LNHDA and CDR2 is SQIVND (reference sequence). CDR3 residues: CASSIDRGTGYEQYF. The DNA of the CDR3 is TGTGCCAGTAGTATAGATAGGGGGACAGGCTACGAGCAGTACTTC.

The V call is TRBV7-9, the J call TRBJ1-5, with 7 nucleotides matching TRBD1. In germline, CDR1 is SEHNR, CDR2 FQNEAQ (reference sequence). The V segment lost 4 bases and the J segment 7 bases; nucleotides outside the gene matches: 13. This CDR3 has 16 amino acids. DNA of the CDR3: TGTGCCAGCAGCTCCCGGACAGGAAGGTCCAACCAGCCCCAGCATTTT. It codes for CASSSRTGRSNQPQHF.

The table lists this clone with a count of one. The chain is built from TRBV5-6 and TRBJ1-6, with D possibly TRBD1 on 5 matching bases. Germline CDR1 reads SGHDT; CDR2 reads YYEEEE. The V end lost 5 bases, the J end lost 2 bases, and 11 bases lay between the germline ends. This CDR3 comprises 15 residues. The CDR3 nucleotides read TGTGCCAGCAGAATACGACAGACCTATAATTCACCCCTCCACTTT. It translates to CASRIRQTYNSPLHF.

This sequence joins TRBV29-1 and TRBJ1-2; no definite D call. This CDR3 has 15 residues. Trimming cost V 3 bases and J 0 bases, with 14 bases left between them. Germline CDR1 and CDR2: SQVTM and ANQGSEA. The DNA of the CDR3 is TGCAGCGTTGACCCGAGGGAGGGAACTAACTATGGCTACACCTTC. This encodes CSVDPREGTNYGYTF.

This clone appeared once. The V gene is TRBV19, the J gene TRBJ2-7, with a possible D match to TRBD2 (5 bases). CDR3 length: 14 amino acids. The V gene lost 8 bases and the J gene lost 3 bases, with 17 bases spanning the gap. Germline CDR1 is LNHDA and CDR2 is SQIVND (reference sequence). CDR3 sequence reads: CASGGGPDYYEQYF. CDR3 sequence (DNA): TGTGCCAGTGGAGGTGGGCCGGATTACTACGAGCAGTACTTC.

The V gene is TRBV5-1, the J gene TRBJ1-2, with D unclear. Germline CDR1 SGHRS, CDR2 YFSETQ. The CDR3 sequence is 14 residues long. The V end lost 0 bases, the J end lost 7 bases, and 13 bases lay between the germline ends. CDR3 loop: CASSLGQVGGGYTF. CDR3 nucleotides: TGCGCCAGCAGCTTGGGGCAAGTAGGAGGTGGCTACACCTTC.

This rearrangement joins TRBV2 to TRBJ2-7, with D perhaps matching TRBD1 (5 bases). The germline V and J ends were trimmed by 6 bases and 5 bases, with 17 bases remaining between them. The CDR3 runs 14 residues. CDR1 is SNHLY, CDR2 FYNNEI, per germline. The CDR3 region is CASRSTQGIHEQYF. DNA of the CDR3: TGTGCCAGCAGGTCTACTCAGGGTATCCACGAGCAGTACTTC.

This chain links TRBV7-2 with TRBJ1-5; D ambiguous. This CDR3 comprises 17 residues. V shed 1 base and J shed 0 bases, with 13 bases lying between them. Germline assignment: CDR1 SGHTA and CDR2 FQGNSA. In nucleotides, the CDR3 is TGTGCCAGCAGCTTAGTTGCTGTAACGGTTAGCAATCAGCCCCAGCATTTT. This codes for CASSLVAVTVSNQPQHF.